A single sample is the source of the 25 T cell receptor beta chains below, sequenced in a study of blood T cell repertoires in COVID-19. Only in-frame clones appear in the TCRdb table, and some are missing; sequencing was by immunoSEQ multiplex PCR. The sample lists 150,000 to 200,000 clones, 87% occurring once. Sequencing was done on a sample of peripheral blood. These receptors were collected from a woman aged 70 to 79 with COVID-19, enrolled during active disease.

The table lists this clone with a few counts. The chain couples TRBV28 to TRBJ1-6; TRBD1 matches at 11 bases. CDR1 and CDR2 (germline): MDHEN, SYDVKM. The CDR3 loop spans 14 amino acids. With 11 bases clipped from V and 0 bases from J, the junction kept 0 bases outside the gene matches. The DNA of the CDR3 is TGTGCCGGACAGGGGGCCTCCTATAATTCACCCCTCCACTTT. This encodes CAGQGASYNSPLHF.

The V gene is TRBV29-1, the J gene TRBJ2-5, with unresolved D. The CDR3 loop spans 16 amino acids. Per the germline V gene, CDR1 is SQVTM and CDR2 is ANQGSEA. V was trimmed by 2 bases and J by 5 bases, leaving 21 bases between them. The CDR3 coding sequence is TGCAGCGTTGAACGTCCTGTTAGAGGAGTCGATGAGACCCAGTACTTC. Protein sequence: CSVERPVRGVDETQYF.

This clone appeared a single time. The rearrangement uses TRBV6-5 and TRBJ2-1; D uncertain. Germline CDR1 is MNHEY and CDR2 is SVGAGI. The V end was cut by 5 bases, the J end by 6 bases, with 17 bases between. CDR3 length: 15 amino acids. The CDR3 nucleotides are TGTGCCAGCAGTCCCCCGGGTGGAAGTGGCAATGAGCAGTTCTTC. It yields the protein CASSPPGGSGNEQFF.

The rearrangement uses TRBV5-4 and TRBJ1-1; D is uncertain. The CDR3 consists of 15 residues. The germline CDR1 and CDR2 sequences are SGHNT and YYREEE (reference sequence). Trimming pared 5 bases from V and 3 bases from J, leaving 17 bases between. CDR3 loop: CASRRDWVWDTEAFF. CDR3 nucleotide sequence: TGTGCCAGCAGACGGGATTGGGTATGGGACACTGAAGCTTTCTTT.

The CDR3 DNA sequence: TGCGCCAGCAGCGGAGGGACGCCCGGGGCCAACGTCCTGACTTTC. Translating gives CASSGGTPGANVLTF. The chain combines TRBV5-1 with TRBJ2-6, with D possibly TRBD2 on 6 matching bases. In germline, CDR1 is SGHRS, CDR2 YFSETQ. This CDR3 region has 15 residues. The V gene lost 4 bases and the J gene lost 4 bases, with 12 bases spanning the gap. Variable domain in full (rest from reference TRBV5-1 and TRBJ2-6): KAGVTQTPRYLIKTRGQQVTLSCSPISGHRSVSWYQQTPGQGLQFLFEYFSETQRNKGNFPGRFSGRQFSNSRSEMNVSTLELGDSALYLCASSGGTPGANVLTFGAGSRLTVL.

J is TRBJ2-2 and V is TRBV28; 11 nucleotides match TRBD2. CDR3 length: 16 residues. Trimming removed 11 bases from V and 1 base from J; junction bases left unmatched: 9. In germline, CDR1 is MDHEN, CDR2 SYDVKM. The CDR3 reads CAAGTSGLMNTGELFF. As DNA, the CDR3 is TGTGCCGCCGGGACTAGCGGTTTGATGAACACCGGGGAGCTGTTTTTT.

The chain recombines TRBV11-2 with TRBJ2-1; TRBD1 is a possible D gene (6 bases). The CDR3 sequence is 15 residues long. Germline assignment: CDR1 SGHAT and CDR2 FQNNGV. V shed 5 bases and J shed 6 bases, with 17 bases lying between them. CDR3 DNA sequence: TGTGCCAGCAGCCGACAGGCAGGGCTCGGCAATGAGCAGTTCTTC. Translation: CASSRQAGLGNEQFF.

By share, this clone counts as medium-sized (0.01 to 0.1%). The chain combines TRBV3-1 (or the pseudogene TRBV3-2) with TRBJ2-1, with 10 bases matching TRBD2. The CDR3 spans 19 residues. The germline CDR1 and CDR2 sequences are LGHDT and YNNKEL (reference sequence). V gave up 1 base and J gave up 5 bases; unmatched junction bases: 14. This CDR3 reads CASSQVFVSWLAGDNEQFF. DNA for the CDR3: TGTGCCAGCAGCCAAGTCTTTGTATCGTGGCTAGCGGGAGACAATGAGCAGTTCTTC.

The rearrangement uses TRBV5-6 and TRBJ1-2; a possible D gene is TRBD1 (6 bases). The germline V gene encodes CDR1 SGHDT and CDR2 YYEEEE. Trimming left V 4 bases short and J 4 bases short, with 8 bases between. This CDR3 spans 12 amino acids. CDR3 sequence reads: CASSRQVYGYTF. CDR3 in DNA: TGTGCCAGCAGCCGACAGGTCTATGGCTACACCTTC.

This clone was seen a few times. The chain links TRBV4-1 to TRBJ1-1; TRBD1 aligns across 8 bases. The V gene end was trimmed by 7 bases and the J gene end by 1 base; junction bases not matched to a gene: 11. There are 16 residues in the CDR3. Per the germline V gene, CDR1 is MGHRA and CDR2 is YSYEKL. The CDR3 spells CASTLRQTGANTEAFF. The CDR3 nucleotides read TGCGCCAGCACCCTACGACAGACAGGGGCGAACACTGAAGCTTTCTTT.

The chain links TRBV12-3 or TRBV12-4 to TRBJ2-2; TRBD1 matches at 7 bases. The junction had 2 bases not matched to a gene; V was cut back by 7 bases and J by 3 bases. CDR3 length: 13 residues. The CDR3 DNA is TGTGCCAGCAAGGGACAGCACACCGGGGAGCTGTTTTTT. This encodes CASKGQHTGELFF.

The chain joins TRBV19 to TRBJ2-3; D might be TRBD2 (6 bases). The CDR3 loop spans 15 amino acids. V was shortened by 5 bases and J by 4 bases, with 16 bases between the two germline ends. CDR1 LNHDA and CDR2 SQIVND come from the germline V gene (reference sequence). As DNA, the CDR3 is TGTGCCAGTAGTCCCAGACGGGAGAGGGCAGATACGCAGTATTTT. As protein: CASSPRRERADTQYF.

The chain joins TRBV10-3 to TRBJ2-5; TRBD2 aligns across 7 bases. V was clipped by 7 bases and J by 5 bases; unmatched bases: 7. The germline gives CDR1 ENHRY, CDR2 SYGVKD. The CDR3 is made up of 13 amino acids. CDR3 in amino acids: CAIKPRLAETQYF. DNA for the CDR3: TGTGCCATCAAACCTAGACTAGCTGAGACCCAGTACTTC.

This chain uses TRBV29-1 with TRBJ1-1; a weak D match, TRBD1 (5 bases). V shed 5 bases and J shed 0 bases, with 10 bases lying between them. This CDR3 region has 13 residues. Germline V gives CDR1 SQVTM, CDR2 ANQGSEA. CDR3 loop: CSVRGGLNTEAFF. CDR3 coding DNA: TGCAGCGTTCGGGGGGGGTTGAACACTGAAGCTTTCTTT.

This clone has just one count. The genes are TRBV27 and TRBJ2-7; D is uncertain. The germline V gene encodes CDR1 MNHEY and CDR2 SMNVEV (reference sequence). The CDR3 contains 15 residues. Trimming pared 5 bases from V and 7 bases from J, leaving 21 bases between. The CDR3: CASSPGRFESGEQYF. The CDR3, as DNA: TGTGCCAGCAGTCCTGGGCGCTTTGAGAGTGGGGAGCAGTACTTC.

The rearrangement links TRBV27 to TRBJ1-4; 8 positions agree with TRBD1. In germline, CDR1 is MNHEY, CDR2 SMNVEV (reference sequence). Trimming took 2 bases from V and 5 from J; bases not matched to a gene: 7. The CDR3 runs 16 residues. The CDR3 nucleotides read TGTGCCAGCAGTTTAATGTCTAGGACAGGGAATGAAAAACTGTTTTTT. It specifies CASSLMSRTGNEKLFF.

J is TRBJ1-1 and V is TRBV5-1; D not certain. CDR1 and CDR2 (germline): SGHRS, YFSETQ. The CDR3 has 14 amino acids. Deletions cut 0 bases from V and 8 bases from J, with 14 bases between. The CDR3 region is CASSLVAGSREAFF. The CDR3 region has the DNA TGCGCCAGCAGCTTGGTTGCAGGAAGCCGCGAAGCTTTCTTT.

V gene TRBV5-1 combines with J gene TRBJ1-2, with 7 bases fitting TRBD1. The CDR3 is 13 amino acids. V shed 3 bases and J 4 bases; nucleotides not matched to a gene: 3. In germline, CDR1 is SGHRS, CDR2 YFSETQ. CDR3 nucleotides: TGCGCCAGCAGCTCGGGACAGCGCTATGGCTACACCTTC. It codes for CASSSGQRYGYTF. Together with reference TRBV5-1 and TRBJ1-2, the CDR3 gives the full variable domain: KAGVTQTPRYLIKTRGQQVTLSCSPISGHRSVSWYQQTPGQGLQFLFEYFSETQRNKGNFPGRFSGRQFSNSRSEMNVSTLELGDSALYLCASSSGQRYGYTFGSGTRLTVV.

The V and J genes are TRBV28 and TRBJ2-7; D unclear. The CDR3 totals 12 residues. V lost 7 bases, J lost 6 bases, and 13 bases lay in between. Germline values: CDR1 MDHEN, CDR2 SYDVKM. DNA for the CDR3: TGTGCCAGCAACTTGGGTAGCCTCGAGCAGTACTTC. This codes for CASNLGSLEQYF.

The chain employs TRBV5-1 and TRBJ2-1; a weak D match, TRBD2 (5 bases). CDR1 and CDR2 (germline): SGHRS, YFSETQ. The CDR3 sequence is 14 residues long. The ends were cut back, 4 bases at V and 10 bases at J, with 18 bases in the middle. This chain's CDR3 is CASSHLTREDEQFF. The DNA for the CDR3 is TGCGCCAGCAGCCACCTCACTAGGGAAGACGAGCAGTTCTTC.

The rearrangement joins TRBV19 to TRBJ1-1; TRBD1 is a possible D gene (5 bases). Germline V gene lookup returns CDR1 LNHDA and CDR2 SQIVND (reference sequence). This CDR3 contains 14 residues. V dropped 5 bases and J dropped 3 bases, with 13 bases sitting between them. The CDR3: CASSAHRTYTEAFF. The CDR3 region has the DNA TGTGCCAGTAGTGCTCACAGGACCTACACTGAAGCTTTCTTT. Using reference TRBV19 and TRBJ1-1 for the parts outside the CDR3, the full variable domain is DGGITQSPKYLFRKEGQNVTLSCEQNLNHDAMYWYRQDPGQGLRLIYYSQIVNDFQKGDIAEGYSVSREKKESFPLTVTSAQKNPTAFYLCASSAHRTYTEAFFGQGTRLTVV.

The chain recombines TRBV30 with TRBJ2-2; D not certain. Trimming removed 2 bases from V and 7 bases from J, with 23 bases in between. Germline V gives CDR1 GTSNPN, CDR2 SVGIG (reference sequence). This CDR3 comprises 17 residues. CDR3: CAWSFISPVRANGELFF. CDR3 DNA: TGTGCCTGGAGTTTTATATCTCCCGTCCGAGCCAACGGGGAGCTGTTTTTT.

The chain is built from TRBV10-3 and TRBJ2-2, with D possibly being TRBD1 (6 bases). The CDR3 is made up of 15 amino acids. V was shortened by 4 bases and J by 6 bases, with 15 bases between the two germline ends. Germline V gene lookup returns CDR1 ENHRY and CDR2 SYGVKD. The CDR3 sequence is CAISGVTKGAGELFF. In DNA form, the CDR3 reads TGTGCCATCAGTGGAGTTACAAAGGGGGCCGGGGAGCTGTTTTTT.

The genes are TRBV5-1 and TRBJ2-6, with D possibly TRBD1 on 5 matching bases. This CDR3 region has 14 residues. V shed 4 bases and J shed 5 bases, with 10 bases lying between them. The germline CDR1 and CDR2 sequences are SGHRS and YFSETQ. The CDR3 nucleotides are TGCGCCAGCAGCGGGGCTTCTCGGGCCAACGTCCTGACTTTC. Its protein is CASSGASRANVLTF.

This clone was picked up one time. The V and J genes are TRBV6-6 and TRBJ2-5; 9 bases are shared with TRBD1. Trimming took 6 bases from V and 3 from J; bases not matched to a gene: 2. The CDR3 totals 13 residues. The germline V gene has CDR1 MNHNY and CDR2 SVGAGI (reference sequence). The DNA for the CDR3 is TGTGCCAGCAGCCGACAGGGGGAAGAGACCCAGTACTTC. This codes for CASSRQGEETQYF.